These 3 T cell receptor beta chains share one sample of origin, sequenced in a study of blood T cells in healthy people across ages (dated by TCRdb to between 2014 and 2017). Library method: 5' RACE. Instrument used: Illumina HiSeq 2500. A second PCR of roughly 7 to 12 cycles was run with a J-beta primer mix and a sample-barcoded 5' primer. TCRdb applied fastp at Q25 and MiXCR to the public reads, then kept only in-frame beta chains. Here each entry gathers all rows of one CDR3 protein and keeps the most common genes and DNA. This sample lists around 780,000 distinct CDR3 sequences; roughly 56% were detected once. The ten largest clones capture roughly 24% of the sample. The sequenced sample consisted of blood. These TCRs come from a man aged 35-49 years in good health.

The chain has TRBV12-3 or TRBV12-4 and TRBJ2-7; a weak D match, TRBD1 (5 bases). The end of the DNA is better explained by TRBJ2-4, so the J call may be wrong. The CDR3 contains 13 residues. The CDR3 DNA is TGTGCCAGCAGTTATACGACAGCAAACATTCAGTACTTC. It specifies CASSYTTANIQYF.

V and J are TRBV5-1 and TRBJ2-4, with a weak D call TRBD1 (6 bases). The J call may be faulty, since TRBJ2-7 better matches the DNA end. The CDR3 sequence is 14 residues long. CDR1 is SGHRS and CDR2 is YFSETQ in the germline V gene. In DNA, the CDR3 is TGCGCCAGCAGCCGGAGACAGGTGGACCACGAGCAGTACTTC. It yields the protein CASSRRQVDHEQYF.

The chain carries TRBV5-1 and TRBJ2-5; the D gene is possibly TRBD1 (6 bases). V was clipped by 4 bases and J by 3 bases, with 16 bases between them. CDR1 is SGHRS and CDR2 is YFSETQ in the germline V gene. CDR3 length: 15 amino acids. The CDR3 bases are TGCGCCAGCAGCAACGTTCCGAGGACAGAAGAGACCCAGTACTTC. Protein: CASSNVPRTEETQYF.